These T cell receptor beta chains were read from a single sample in a study of regulatory T cells in long-lasting Graves disease. TCRdb independently ran MiXCR on the multiplex PCR reads; one entry per CDR3 protein. The sample has some 560,000 distinct CDR3 sequences, about 16% seen once. The sample was also reused in another study, on T cells in Graves' hyperthyroidism and ophthalmopathy.

The sample consisted of peripheral blood mononuclear cells (PBMCs), taken at new diagnosis, from a patient treated with antithyroid drugs. The receptors stem from a woman aged 35-65 years with Graves disease. Each CDR3 is given with its conserved first and last residue. Each record gives: D gene, J gene, clone size, V gene, CDR3 DNA, CDR3 protein. A D gene is named only where the DNA matches it firmly. Clone size appears in some rows only: once, few, many, or a class for an expanded clone.

TRBD1	TRBJ2-5	many	TRBV3-1	TGTGCCAGCAGCCCCCCGGGACAGGGGCCCACCCAGTACTTC	CASSPPGQGPTQYF
TRBD1	TRBJ2-7	few	TRBV30	TGTGCCTGGAGTCAACCCTGGGACAGGGGGAGGAATAACTTC	CAWSQPWDRGRNNF
TRBD2	TRBJ2-3	many	TRBV5-8	TGTGCCAGCAGCTTGGCTAGCGGGGGGCCAGATACGCAGTATTTT	CASSLASGGPDTQYF
NA	TRBJ1-1	many	TRBV5-1	TGCGCCAGCGGACGGACTGAGAACACTGAAGCTTTCTTT	CASGRTENTEAFF
NA	TRBJ2-1	many	TRBV12-3/TRBV12-4	TGTGCCAGCAGATGGGGTCAGGCTTCCTCGGACAATGAGCAGTTCTTC	CASRWGQASSDNEQFF
TRBD1	TRBJ2-2	few	TRBV7-2	TGTGCCAGCAGCTTAAGAAAATGGGGACAGTTGTACACCGGGGAGCTGTTTTTT	CASSLRKWGQLYTGELFF
NA	TRBJ1-5	NA	TRBV7-9	TGTGCCAGCAGCCCCGGGGGGCAGGGGATCCAGCCCCAGCATTTT	CASSPGGQGIQPQHF
TRBD1	TRBJ2-1	many	TRBV5-1	TGCGCCAGCAGCTTCCGGACAGGGCAAGGCAATGAGCAGTTCTTC	CASSFRTGQGNEQFF
NA	TRBJ2-5	many	TRBV3-1	TGTGCCAGCAGCCAAGACACCCACCACCAAGAGACCCAGTACTTC	CASSQDTHHQETQYF
NA	TRBJ2-7	many	TRBV12-3/TRBV12-4	TGTGCCAGCAGTTTGGTTCCGTCCGGGGAGCAGTACTTC	CASSLVPSGEQYF
NA	TRBJ2-5	NA	TRBV19	TGTGCCAGTAGTATTCCAGGGGTGGGTCAAGAGACCCAGTACTTC	CASSIPGVGQETQYF
NA	TRBJ2-7	few	TRBV7-2	TGTGCCAGCAGCTTCGCGACAGGATTCTACGAGCAGTACTTC	CASSFATGFYEQYF
NA	TRBJ1-4	few	TRBV6-1	TGTGCCAGCAAGGTGATAGGGGATGAAAAACTGTTTTTT	CASKVIGDEKLFF
NA	TRBJ1-5	many	TRBV19	TGTGCCAGTAGTATAGAAGGAGCGAGACACATCAATCAGCCCCAGCATTTT	CASSIEGARHINQPQHF
NA	TRBJ1-3	NA	TRBV7-9	TGTGCCAGCAGCTTATTCATGCAAGAGGCGTCCGGAAACACCATATATTTT	CASSLFMQEASGNTIYF
TRBD1	TRBJ1-5	NA	TRBV6-1	TGTGCCAGCGCCTACCGGGACAGGGGTTATGGTCAGCTCCAGCATTTT	CASAYRDRGYGQLQHF
NA	TRBJ1-2	NA	TRBV10-2	TGCGCCAGCAGTGAAGGGGGGACCTATGGCTACACCTTC	CASSEGGTYGYTF
TRBD2	TRBJ2-1	many	TRBV5-8	TGTGCCAGCAGCGTAGCGGGGGGGCCTCCCAATGAGCAGTTCTTC	CASSVAGGPPNEQFF
TRBD1	TRBJ2-7	many	TRBV20-1	TGCAGTGCCCCGTCCGGGACAGGCACCGAGCAGTACTTC	CSAPSGTGTEQYF